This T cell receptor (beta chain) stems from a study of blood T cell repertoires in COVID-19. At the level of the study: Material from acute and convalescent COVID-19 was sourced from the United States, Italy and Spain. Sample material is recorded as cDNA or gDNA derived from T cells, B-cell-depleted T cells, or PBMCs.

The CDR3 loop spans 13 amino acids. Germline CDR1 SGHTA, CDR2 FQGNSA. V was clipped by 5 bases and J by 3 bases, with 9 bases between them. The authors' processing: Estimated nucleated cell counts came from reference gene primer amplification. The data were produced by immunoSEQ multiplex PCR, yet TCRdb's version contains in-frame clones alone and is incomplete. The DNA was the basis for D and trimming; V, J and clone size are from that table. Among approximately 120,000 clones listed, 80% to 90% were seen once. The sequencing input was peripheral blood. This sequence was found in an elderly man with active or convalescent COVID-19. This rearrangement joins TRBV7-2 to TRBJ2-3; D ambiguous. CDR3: CASSPARTDTQYF. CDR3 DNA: TGTGCCAGCAGCCCTGCCCGGACAGATACGCAGTATTTT.